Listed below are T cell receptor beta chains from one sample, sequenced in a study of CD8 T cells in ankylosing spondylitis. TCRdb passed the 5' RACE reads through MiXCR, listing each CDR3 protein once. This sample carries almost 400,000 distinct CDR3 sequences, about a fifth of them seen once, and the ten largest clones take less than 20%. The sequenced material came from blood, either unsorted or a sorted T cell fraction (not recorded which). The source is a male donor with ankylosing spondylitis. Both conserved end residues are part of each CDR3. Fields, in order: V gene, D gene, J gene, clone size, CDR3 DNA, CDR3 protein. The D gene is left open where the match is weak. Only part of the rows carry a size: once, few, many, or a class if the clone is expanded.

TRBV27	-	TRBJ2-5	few	TGTGCCAGCAGGAAACAGGCGGTCCAAGAGACCCAGTACTTC	CASRKQAVQETQYF
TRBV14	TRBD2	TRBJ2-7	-	TGTGCCAGCAGCCGCGGATTGGGACTAGCGAACGAGCAGTACTTC	CASSRGLGLANEQYF
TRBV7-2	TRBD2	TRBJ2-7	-	TGTGCCAGCAGCTCCCGCCCGGGACTAGCGGCCGAGCAGTACTTC	CASSSRPGLAAEQYF
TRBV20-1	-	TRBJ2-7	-	TGCAGTGCTGGACAGACTGATGAGCAGTACTTC	CSAGQTDEQYF
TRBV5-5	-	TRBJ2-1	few	TGTGCCAGCAGCTTGGGGGAGATTAATGAGCAGTTCTTC	CASSLGEINEQFF
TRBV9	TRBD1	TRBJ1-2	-	TGTGCCAGCAGCGATGACAGGGCTACTGGCTACACCTTC	CASSDDRATGYTF
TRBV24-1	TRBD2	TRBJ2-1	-	TGTGCCACCAGTGATGCGAGACTAGCGGATACCTACAATGAGCAGTTCTTC	CATSDARLADTYNEQFF
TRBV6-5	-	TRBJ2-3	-	TGTGCCAGCAGTTACCAGGACGACACAGATACGCAGTATTTT	CASSYQDDTDTQYF
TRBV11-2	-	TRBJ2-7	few	TGTGCCAGCAGCCCTTACTACGAGCAGTACTTC	CASSPYYEQYF
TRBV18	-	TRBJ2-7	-	TGTGCCAGCTCACCACCGTGGTCAGGAGTCTCCTACGAGCAGTACTTC	CASSPPWSGVSYEQYF
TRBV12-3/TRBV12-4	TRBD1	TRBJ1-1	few	TGTGCCAGCAACCAAGGGACAGGGGGGGGTAGAGAAGCTTTCTTT	CASNQGTGGGREAFF
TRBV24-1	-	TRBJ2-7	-	TGTGCCACCAGTGATCCAATATCCTACGAGCAGTACTTC	CATSDPISYEQYF
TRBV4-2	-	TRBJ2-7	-	TGTGCCAGCAGCCAAGTATCAGCCGGGCTAGCTACCTACGAGCAGTACTTC	CASSQVSAGLATYEQYF
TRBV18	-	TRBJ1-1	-	TGTGCCAGCTCACCGCCCCGGGGGCGGAACACTGAAGCTTTCTTT	CASSPPRGRNTEAFF
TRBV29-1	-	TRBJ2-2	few	TGCAGCGCCCTTCAGGGAGGGGGGAATTTCGGGGAGCTGTTTTTT	CSALQGGGNFGELFF
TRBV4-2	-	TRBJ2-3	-	TGTGCCAGCAGCCAAGATCAACAGCTCAACACAGATACGCAGTATTTT	CASSQDQQLNTDTQYF
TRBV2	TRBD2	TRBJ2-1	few	TGTGCCAGCACTTGGGGGACTAGCGTGAATGAGCAGTTCTTC	CASTWGTSVNEQFF
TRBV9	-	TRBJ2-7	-	TGTGCCAGCAGCGTAGTGGGTACAGCAGGCGAGCAGTACTTC	CASSVVGTAGEQYF
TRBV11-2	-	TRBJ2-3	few	TGTGCCAGCAGCTCAGGGTTACATACGCAGTATTTT	CASSSGLHTQYF
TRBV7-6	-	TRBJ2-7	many	TGTGCCAGCAGCTTAATGGGGAATGGGGAGCAGTACTTC	CASSLMGNGEQYF
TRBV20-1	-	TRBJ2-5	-	TGCAGTGCGGGCACCCAAGAGACCCAGTACTTC	CSAGTQETQYF
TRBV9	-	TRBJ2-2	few	TGTGCCAGCAGCGTAACGTACAGGGTAGGCACCGGGGAGCTGTTTTTT	CASSVTYRVGTGELFF
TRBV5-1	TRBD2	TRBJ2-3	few	TGCGCCAGCAGCCAGACTAGCACTACCACAGATACGCAGTATTTT	CASSQTSTTTDTQYF
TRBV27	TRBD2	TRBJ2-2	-	TGTGCCAGCAGTTTAGGGACTATGGCCGGGGAGCTGTTTTTT	CASSLGTMAGELFF
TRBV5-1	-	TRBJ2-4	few	TGCGCCAGCAGCCGGGCCTGGGGGGACATTCAGTACTTC	CASSRAWGDIQYF
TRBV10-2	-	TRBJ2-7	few	TGCGCCAGCAGTGAGCAGGCGGGAAGGACCTACGAGCAGTACTTC	CASSEQAGRTYEQYF
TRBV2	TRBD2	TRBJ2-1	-	TGTGCCAGCAGTGACCTAGCGGGCCCCCAGGGGCAGTTCTTC	CASSDLAGPQGQFF
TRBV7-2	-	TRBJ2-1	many	TGTGCCAGCAGCTTGGGGTACTACAATGAGCAGTTCTTC	CASSLGYYNEQFF
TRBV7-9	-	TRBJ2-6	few	TGTGCCAGCAGCTTAGCTTTGGGGAGAGCTGGGGCCAACGTCCTGACTTTC	CASSLALGRAGANVLTF
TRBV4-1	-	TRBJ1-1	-	TGCGCCAGCAGCCAAGATATGAGGGGCGCCCCGGGTACTGAAGCTTTCTTT	CASSQDMRGAPGTEAFF
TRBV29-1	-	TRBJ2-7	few	TGCAGCGTTCGGACATCAGGGAGCCACGAGCAGTACTTC	CSVRTSGSHEQYF
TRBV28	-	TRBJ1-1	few	TGTGCCAGCAGTCCCCGACCCGACCTAGAAGCTTTCTTT	CASSPRPDLEAFF
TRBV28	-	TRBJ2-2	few	TGTGCCAGCAGCCCAGGACAGCACACCGGGGAGCTGTTTTTT	CASSPGQHTGELFF
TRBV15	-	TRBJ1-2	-	TGTGCCACCAGCAGAGGGGAAAACTATGGCTACACCTTC	CATSRGENYGYTF
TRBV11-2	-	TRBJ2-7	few	TGTGCCAGCAGCTTAACCTGGGACCCCTCGGCCGGGTACGAGCAGTACTTC	CASSLTWDPSAGYEQYF
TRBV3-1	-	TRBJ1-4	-	TGTGCCAGCAGCCAAGATTTAGGACTAGATGAAAAACTGTTTTTT	CASSQDLGLDEKLFF
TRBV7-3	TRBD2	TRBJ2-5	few	TGTGCCAGCAGCCCCGTTGGGCGGGAGGCGGAGACCCAGTACTTC	CASSPVGREAETQYF
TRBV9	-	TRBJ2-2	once	TGTGCCAGCAGCGTTCGGGGTACGAACACCGGGGAGCTGTTTTTT	CASSVRGTNTGELFF
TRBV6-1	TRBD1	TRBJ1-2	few	TGTGCCAGCAGTGAATGGGCAACAGGGGACTTCTATGGCTACACCTTC	CASSEWATGDFYGYTF
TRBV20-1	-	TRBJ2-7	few	TGCAGGGCCATGGCGGGACCCTCCTACGAGCAGTACTTC	CRAMAGPSYEQYF
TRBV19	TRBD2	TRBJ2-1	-	TGTGCCAGTAGTATAAAGCGGGAGTTCGGCAATGAGCAGTTCTTC	CASSIKREFGNEQFF
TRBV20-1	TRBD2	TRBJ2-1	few	TGCAGTGCTCTCCAACCGGGACTAGCGGGAGTGCGGTCCTACAATGAGCAGTTCTTC	CSALQPGLAGVRSYNEQFF
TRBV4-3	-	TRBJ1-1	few	TGCGCCAGCAGCCAAGATAGGGTTGAAGCTTTCTTT	CASSQDRVEAFF
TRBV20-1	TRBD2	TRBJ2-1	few	TGCAGTGCTCGCCAAGCCGGGACTAGCGGCAATGAGCAGTTCTTC	CSARQAGTSGNEQFF
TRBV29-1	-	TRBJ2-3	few	TGCAGCGTTGAAGCGGGGACGAGCACAGATACGCAGTATTTT	CSVEAGTSTDTQYF
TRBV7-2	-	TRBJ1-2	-	TGTGCCAGCACCATACCCCTCGGGGATAACTATGGCTACACCTTC	CASTIPLGDNYGYTF
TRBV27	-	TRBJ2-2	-	TGTGCCAGCACGCAGGGTGGGGGCTCCGGGGAGCTGTTTTTT	CASTQGGGSGELFF
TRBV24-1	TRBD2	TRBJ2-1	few	TGTGCCACCAGTGATAGGCTTCGGACTAGCGTCGAGCAGTTCTTC	CATSDRLRTSVEQFF
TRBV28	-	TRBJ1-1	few	TGTGCCAGCAGTTTAACTTATGAAGCTTTCTTT	CASSLTYEAFF
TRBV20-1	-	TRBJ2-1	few	TGCAGCCGGCCTGATAGCGGTTCAGGGGATGAGCAGTTCTTC	CSRPDSGSGDEQFF
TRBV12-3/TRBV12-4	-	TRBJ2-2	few	TGTGCCGGGACTGGATACAACACCGGGGAGCTGTTTTTT	CAGTGYNTGELFF
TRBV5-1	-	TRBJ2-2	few	TGCGCCAGCAGCTTAGAGGGAGGTGTCACCGGGGAGCTGTTTTTT	CASSLEGGVTGELFF
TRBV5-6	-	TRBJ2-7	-	TGTGCCAGCAGCCCCAGGGTAACCTCCTACGAGCAGTACTTC	CASSPRVTSYEQYF
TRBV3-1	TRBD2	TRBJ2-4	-	TGTGCCAGCAGCCAAGGTCGCGGGACTAGTTTTGGGATTCAGTACTTC	CASSQGRGTSFGIQYF
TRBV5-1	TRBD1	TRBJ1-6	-	TGCGCCAGCAGCTCCGGGACAGCGTATTCACCCCTCCACTTT	CASSSGTAYSPLHF